The clone carrying this T cell receptor (beta chain) was picked up a small number of times. TCRdb ran MiXCR on the 5' RACE reads and lists one entry per CDR3 protein. The sample contains tens of thousands of distinct CDR3 sequences, about 15% of which appear only once. These data originate in a study of T-cell memory formation after mild COVID-19. V gave up 7 bases and J gave up 4 bases, with 17 bases separating them. Germline CDR1 is DFQATT and CDR2 is SNEGSKA (reference sequence). CDR3 length: 14 amino acids. The sequence was collected from a man between 18 and 29 years old who had mild COVID-19 (a few samples of this study predate the infection). Cell type and time point are not known. The genes are TRBV20-1 and TRBJ1-5, with D possibly matching TRBD1 (5 bases). The sample consisted of PBMCs or a T cell subset sorted from them (not recorded which). CDR3 sequence (DNA): TGCAGTGTCTGGGGGGGGGTAATTAATCAGCCCCAGCATTTT. Its protein is CSVWGGVINQPQHF.